This T cell receptor beta chain was captured in a study of blood T cell repertoires in COVID-19. Study-wide background: COVID-19 samples collected from the United States, Italy and Spain covered acute and convalescent phases. T cells, B-cell-depleted T cells, or PBMCs supplied cDNA or gDNA.

Original methodology: Amplifying reference gene primers gave estimates of nucleated cell counts. The table came from immunoSEQ multiplex PCR; TCRdb's copy has only in-frame clones and leaves some out. That table furnishes V, J and clone size, whereas the DNA furnished D and trimming. The data contain tens of thousands of clones, roughly 80% of them seen just once; the ten biggest clones take up around 15%. Trimming left V 4 bases short and J 2 bases short, with 9 bases between. The CDR3 totals 14 residues. Germline V gives CDR1 LGHDT, CDR2 YNNKEL (reference sequence). The source is a woman over 75 with acute or convalescent COVID-19. Sequencing was done on a sample of peripheral blood. The rearrangement joins TRBV3-1 (or the pseudogene TRBV3-2) to TRBJ2-1; a weak D match, TRBD2 (6 bases). This chain's CDR3 is CASSLGLPYNEQFF. The DNA for the CDR3 is TGTGCCAGCAGCCTAGGACTACCCTACAATGAGCAGTTCTTC.